This paragraph covers one TCR beta chain sequence. The antigen is unknown. The sample originates from a study of PD-1 blockade in classical Hodgkin lymphoma. The study's findings and limits: Complete responders matched newly diagnosed patients in baseline diversity. Newly diagnosed patients were said to have less baseline TCR diversity than healthy donors did. Prior therapy or disease activity may underlie the repertoire differences, whose causes remain undefined.

Sequencing was performed with immunoSEQ multiplex PCR; in TCRdb, only in-frame clones are kept and a portion is missing. The data hold about 22,000 clones, with 65% to 75% observed a single time. Each patient's relapse followed autologous stem cell transplantation, and brentuximab vedotin exposure varied. Trimming removed 2 bases from V and 5 bases from J; junction bases left unmatched: 8. The CDR3 has 15 amino acids. CDR1 and CDR2 from the germline V gene are SGHTA and FQGNSA. This TCR was sampled from a human donor with classical Hodgkin lymphoma. This chain links TRBV7-2 with TRBJ1-1; 7 nucleotides match TRBD1. Specimen: peripheral blood mononuclear cells (PBMCs), collected at baseline. The CDR3 DNA is TGTGCCAGCAGCTTAAGTCAGGGGGTTCGAACTGAAGCTTTCTTT. As protein: CASSLSQGVRTEAFF.